The clone carrying this T cell receptor (beta chain) occurred many times. Its antigen remains unknown. Active moderate-to-severe ophthalmopathy, Clinical Activity Score at least 3, NOSPECS at least 4, under 3 months' duration. V trimming: 3 bases; J trimming: 6 bases; junction bases outside the gene matches: 6. Germline V lookup: CDR1 DFQATT, CDR2 SNEGSKA (reference sequence). CDR3 length: 14 residues. These data are taken from a study of T cells in Graves' hyperthyroidism and ophthalmopathy. Study details: Before any treatment, at initial diagnosis, peripheral blood was collected.

Findings of the study overall: Blood also held most thyroid clonotypes expanded beyond 0.001.

TCR beta CDR3 sequences were amplified from RNA transcripts. When the TCR CDR3 underwent first-round RT-PCR, the HTBI primer set was used. TCRdb itself ran the multiplex PCR reads through MiXCR, one entry per CDR3 protein. In the table there are over 250,000 distinct CDR3 sequences, about an eighth of which are singletons. The chain recombines TRBV20-1 with TRBJ1-5; 9 nucleotides line up with TRBD1. The source is a woman in her 40s with Graves' ophthalmopathy. Sequences were obtained from blood. DNA of the CDR3: TGCAGTGCTAGTGGCACAGGGGGCGGTCAGCCCCAGCATTTT. It translates to CSASGTGGGQPQHF.